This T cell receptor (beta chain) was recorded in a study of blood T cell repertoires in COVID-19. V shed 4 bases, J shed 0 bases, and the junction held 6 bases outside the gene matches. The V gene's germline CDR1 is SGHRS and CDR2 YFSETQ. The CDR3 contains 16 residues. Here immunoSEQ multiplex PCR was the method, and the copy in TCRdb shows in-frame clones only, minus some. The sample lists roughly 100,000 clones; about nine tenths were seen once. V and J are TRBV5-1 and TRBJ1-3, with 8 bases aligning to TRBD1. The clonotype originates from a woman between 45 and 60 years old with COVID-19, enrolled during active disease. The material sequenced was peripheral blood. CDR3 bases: TGCGCCAGCAGCACGGGACAGGCCAGCTCTGGAAACACCATATATTTT. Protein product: CASSTGQASSGNTIYF.